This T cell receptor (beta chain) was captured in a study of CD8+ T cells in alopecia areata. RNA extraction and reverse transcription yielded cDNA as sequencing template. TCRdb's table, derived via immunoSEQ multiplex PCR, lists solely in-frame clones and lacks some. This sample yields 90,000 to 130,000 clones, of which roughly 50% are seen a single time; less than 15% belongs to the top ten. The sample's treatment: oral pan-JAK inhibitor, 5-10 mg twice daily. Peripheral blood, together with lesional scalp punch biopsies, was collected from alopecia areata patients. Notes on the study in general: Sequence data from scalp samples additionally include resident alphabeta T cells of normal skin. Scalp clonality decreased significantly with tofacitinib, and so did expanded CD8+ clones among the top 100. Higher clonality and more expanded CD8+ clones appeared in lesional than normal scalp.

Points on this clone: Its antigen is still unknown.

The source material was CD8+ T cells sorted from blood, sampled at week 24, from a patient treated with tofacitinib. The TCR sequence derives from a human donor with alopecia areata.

In DNA form, the CDR3 reads TGTGCTAGTGGAAGGGCGGCTTATAGCAATCAGCCCCAGCATTTT. Encoded protein: CASGRAAYSNQPQHF. This chain connects TRBV12-5 to TRBJ1-5, with unresolved D. V lost 6 bases and J lost 0, with 12 bases in between. The CDR3 is 15 residues long. Germline CDR1 LGHNT, CDR2 FRNRAP.